Here is one T cell receptor (beta chain) with its context. This sample was taken from a study of shared clonotypes between healthy human individuals. For the study at large: Plates per donor: three CD4 naive, three CD4 memory, two CD8 naive, one CD8 memory.

Some clones are missing from TCRdb's copy, which holds only in-frame ones; the method was immunoSEQ multiplex PCR. The sample carries about 2.4 million clones, just over 90% recorded once. Trimming at V came to 8 bases and at J to 3 bases, leaving 12 bases not matched to a gene. Germline assignment: CDR1 LNHDA and CDR2 SQIVND (reference sequence). The CDR3 runs 15 residues. The V and J genes are TRBV19 and TRBJ2-5, with TRBD2 matching over 7 bases. The sequence was obtained from a man aged 18 to 35 in good health. Source material: naive CD4+ T cells sorted from blood. The sample's subset: CD45RA+ positively selected. The CDR3 is CASSRVGGGEETQYF. CDR3 DNA: TGTGCCAGTTCGAGGGTGGGCGGGGGTGAAGAGACCCAGTACTTC.